Each of the 9 T cell receptor beta chains below was sequenced from the same sample in a study of CXCR3-negative and CXCR3-positive naive CD8 T cells. cDNA libraries for TRB were generated by 5' RACE incorporating UMI labels. TCRdb re-called the 5' RACE reads, yielding one record per CDR3 amino acid sequence without DNA. The sample includes 92,000 or so distinct CDR3 sequences. The material sequenced was naive CXCR3- CD8+ T cells from blood. As for subset: CD45RO-CCR7+CD27+CD95- naive CD8+ T cells lacking CXCR3 (TNR3-). Every receptor here comes from a human donor in good health. Some clones in this sample may be carry-over from other donors' samples.

The V and J genes are TRBV7-3 and TRBJ2-2; the TCRdb D gene call, TRBD2, has no DNA to confirm it. Germline values: CDR1 SGHTA, CDR2 FQGTGA. This CDR3 is 17 amino acids long. CDR3 residues: CASSPRSAEEPTGELFF.

The chain couples TRBV29-1 to TRBJ2-2; TCRdb returns TRBD2, unconfirmable since there is no DNA. The germline gives CDR1 SQVTM, CDR2 ANQGSEA. The CDR3 runs to 16 residues. CDR3 loop: CSVHPGGKLSPGELFF.

This chain uses TRBV5-5 with TRBJ2-7; TCRdb returns TRBD2, unconfirmable since there is no DNA. Germline V gene sequence: CDR1 SGHKS, CDR2 YYEKEE (reference sequence). This CDR3 contains 15 residues. The chain's CDR3 is CASSLSLTLAGDPLF.

This chain uses TRBV29-1 with TRBJ2-7; TCRdb proposes TRBD1, but this gene call is untestable without DNA. Germline CDR1 and CDR2: SQVTM and ANQGSEA. CDR3 length: 13 residues. The CDR3 loop is CSVRTGVGYEQYF.

The chain has TRBV10-1 and TRBJ1-6. Germline lookup yields CDR1 WNHNN and CDR2 SYGVQD (reference sequence). The CDR3 contains 16 residues. The CDR3 sequence: CASSESTDGLNSPLHF.

The chain recombines TRBV29-1 with TRBJ1-2. The CDR3 totals 13 residues. Germline CDR1 SQVTM, CDR2 ANQGSEA. The CDR3 reads CSVEGGTSNGYTF. Combining the CDR3 with reference TRBV29-1 and TRBJ1-2 gives the whole variable domain SAVISQKPSRDICQRGTSLTIQCQVDSQVTMMFWYRQQPGQSLTLIATANQGSEATYESGFVIDKFPISRPNLTFSTLTVSNMSPEDSSIYLCSVEGGTSNGYTFGSGTRLTVV.

The rearrangement uses TRBV7-2 and TRBJ2-7; the TCRdb call, TRBD1, lacks DNA for checking. Looked up from germline, CDR1 is SGHTA and CDR2 is FQGNSA. There are 13 residues in the CDR3. CDR3 loop: CASSEGVGYEQYF. Complete variable domain (other parts from reference TRBV7-2 and TRBJ2-7): GAGVSQSPSNKVTEKGKDVELRCDPISGHTALYWYRQSLGQGLEFLIYFQGNSAPDKSGLPSDRFSAERTGGSVSTLTIQRTQQEDSAVYLCASSEGVGYEQYFGPGTRLTVT.

The V gene is TRBV7-9, the J gene TRBJ2-7; there is no DNA to check the TCRdb D call of TRBD1. CDR1 and CDR2 (germline): SEHNR, FQNEAQ (reference sequence). The CDR3 sequence is 16 residues long. The CDR3 spells CASSPRQGPRAYEQYF. Based on the CDR3 plus reference TRBV7-9 and TRBJ2-7, the full variable domain is DTGVSQNPRHKITKRGQNVTFRCDPISEHNRLYWYRQTLGQGPEFLTYFQNEAQLEKSRLLSDRFSAERPKGSFSTLEIQRTEQGDSAMYLCASSPRQGPRAYEQYFGPGTRLTVT.

CDR3 in amino acids: CSAGGDSYEQYF. This chain links TRBV29-1 with TRBJ2-7. Looked up from germline, CDR1 is SQVTM and CDR2 is ANQGSEA. The CDR3 is 12 residues long.